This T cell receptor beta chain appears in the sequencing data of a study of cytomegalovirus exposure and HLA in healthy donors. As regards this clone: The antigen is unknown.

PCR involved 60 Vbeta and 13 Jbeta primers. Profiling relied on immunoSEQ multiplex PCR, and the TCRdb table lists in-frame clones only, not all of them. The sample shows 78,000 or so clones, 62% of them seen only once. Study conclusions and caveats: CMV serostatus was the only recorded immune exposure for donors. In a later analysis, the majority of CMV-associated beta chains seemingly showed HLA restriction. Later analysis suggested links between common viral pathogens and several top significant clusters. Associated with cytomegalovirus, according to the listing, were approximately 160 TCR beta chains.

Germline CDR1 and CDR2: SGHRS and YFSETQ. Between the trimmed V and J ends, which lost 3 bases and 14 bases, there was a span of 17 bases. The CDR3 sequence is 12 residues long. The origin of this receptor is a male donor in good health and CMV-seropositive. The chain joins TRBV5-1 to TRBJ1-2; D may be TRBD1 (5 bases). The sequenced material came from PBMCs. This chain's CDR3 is CASSSILGLRTF. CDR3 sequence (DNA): TGCGCCAGCAGCTCGATATTGGGACTGAGGACCTTC.